Reported below is one TCR beta chain. Its antigen is currently unknown. Produced via immunoSEQ multiplex PCR; TCRdb's table is partial and in-frame only. The data hold 95,000 to 130,000 clones, with approximately 90% observed a single time. This sample was included in a study of graft-versus-host responses after intestinal transplantation. Background on the study: Multivisceral, liver-intestinal, or isolated intestinal transplants were performed in recipients. Overall study results and limits: Analysis identified GvH clones in recipient marrow, with some appearing first in ileum or blood. Elevated graft-versus-host to host-versus-graft clonal ratios in allografts were recorded for patients with graft-donor T cell macrochimerism.

The CDR3 extends over 18 amino acids. The germline CDR1 and CDR2 sequences are SGHNT and YYREEE (reference sequence). Unmatched junction bases numbered 12, after V lost 2 bases and J lost 1 base. The receptor's source is a human donor who received an intestinal transplant. The sample was unstimulated CD4+ T cells sorted from spleen or lymph node cells, taken before intestinal transplant. The chain recombines TRBV5-4 with TRBJ2-1; 7 nucleotides line up with TRBD1. CDR3 protein: CASSFPLPRQGSYNEQFF. The CDR3 DNA sequence: TGTGCCAGCAGCTTCCCTCTTCCTCGACAGGGTTCCTACAATGAGCAGTTCTTC.